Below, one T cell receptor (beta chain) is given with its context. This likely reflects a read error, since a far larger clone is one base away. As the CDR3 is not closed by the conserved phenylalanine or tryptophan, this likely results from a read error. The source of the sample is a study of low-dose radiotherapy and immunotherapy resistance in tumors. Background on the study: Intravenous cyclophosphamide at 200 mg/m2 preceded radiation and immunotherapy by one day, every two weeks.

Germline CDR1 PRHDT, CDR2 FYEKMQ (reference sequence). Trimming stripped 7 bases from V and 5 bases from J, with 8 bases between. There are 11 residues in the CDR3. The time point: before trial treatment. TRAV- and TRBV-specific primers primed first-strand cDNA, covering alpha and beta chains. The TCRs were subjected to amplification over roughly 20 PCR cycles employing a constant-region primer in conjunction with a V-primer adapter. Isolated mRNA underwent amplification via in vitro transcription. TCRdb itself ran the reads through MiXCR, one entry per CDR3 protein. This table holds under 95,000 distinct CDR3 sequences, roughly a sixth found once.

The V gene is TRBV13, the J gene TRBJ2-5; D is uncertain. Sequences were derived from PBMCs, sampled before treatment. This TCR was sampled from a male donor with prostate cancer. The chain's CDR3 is CASKGTETQYL. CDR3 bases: TGTGCCAGCAAGGGCACGGAGACCCAGTACCTC.